Listed below are T cell receptor beta chains from one sample, sequenced in a study of T cell responses to AZD1222 COVID-19 vaccine. Measured with immunoSEQ multiplex PCR; TCRdb has only the in-frame clones, and not every one. Of about 56,000 clones in the sample, more than 75% are singletons; the top ten hold 16%. The source material was peripheral blood, sampled on day 0 of AZD1222 vaccination. The origin of the receptors is an adult in good health. Both conserved end residues are part of each CDR3. Fields, in order: J gene, D gene, V gene, CDR3 protein. D genes are given only for firm matches.

TRBJ2-6 | NA | TRBV6-1 | CASSEKTAGANVLTF
TRBJ2-1 | TRBD1 | TRBV2 | CASSVFRDRGGRCNEQFF
TRBJ2-7 | NA | TRBV7-2 | CASSLRVGGAGSYEQYF
TRBJ2-7 | NA | TRBV10-3 | CAISEAGSYEQYF
TRBJ1-2 | NA | TRBV6-1 | CASSEWVGNNYGYTF
TRBJ1-2 | NA | TRBV7-3 | CASSPAYSAAYGYTF
TRBJ1-4 | TRBD1 | TRBV28 | CASSLSPGQGGVEKLFF
TRBJ1-4 | NA | TRBV30 | CAWSVEGFNEKLFF
TRBJ2-5 | NA | TRBV27 | CASSLDAGPIETQYF
TRBJ2-2 | TRBD2 | TRBV7-8 | CASSRGLAENTGELFF
TRBJ1-1 | NA | TRBV2 | CASMRDTEAFF
TRBJ1-5 | NA | TRBV4-1 | CASSPQVVSVTRGPQHF
TRBJ2-7 | TRBD2 | TRBV30 | CAWSAGTSGYEQYF
TRBJ2-7 | TRBD2 | TRBV7-2 | CASSIRPTDYSGVYEQYF
TRBJ2-7 | NA | TRBV11-2 | CASTITLSGSYEQYF
TRBJ2-2 | NA | TRBV5-6 | CASSLLQVNTGELFF
TRBJ2-5 | NA | TRBV10-2 | CASASAQETQYF
TRBJ2-7 | NA | TRBV3-1/TRBV3-2 | CASSQDRQDYSYEQYF
TRBJ2-7 | TRBD2 | TRBV29-1 | CSVAKTSFDEQYF
TRBJ1-2 | TRBD1 | TRBV5-1 | CASSLGDRAEDGYTF
TRBJ2-3 | NA | TRBV19 | CASSISTSTDTQYF
TRBJ1-1 | NA | TRBV2 | CASSEGDVGDTEAFF
TRBJ1-1 | NA | TRBV5-5 | CASSGRGGHTEAFF
TRBJ2-2 | TRBD1 | TRBV5-5 | CASSRTGVNDGELFF
TRBJ2-3 | NA | TRBV7-2 | CASSLGSWEADTDTQYF
TRBJ1-1 | NA | TRBV19 | CASKGGLEGTEAFF